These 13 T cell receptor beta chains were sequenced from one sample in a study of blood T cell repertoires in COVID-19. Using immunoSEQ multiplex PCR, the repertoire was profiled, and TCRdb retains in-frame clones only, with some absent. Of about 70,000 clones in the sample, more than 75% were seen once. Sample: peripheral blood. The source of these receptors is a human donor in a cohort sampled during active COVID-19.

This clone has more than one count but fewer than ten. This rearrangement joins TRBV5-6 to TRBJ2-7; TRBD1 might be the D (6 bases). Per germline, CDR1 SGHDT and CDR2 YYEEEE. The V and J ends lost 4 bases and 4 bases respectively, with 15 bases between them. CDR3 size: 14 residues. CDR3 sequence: CASSETGQTYEQYF. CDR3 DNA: TGTGCCAGCAGCGAAACCGGACAGACATACGAGCAGTACTTC.

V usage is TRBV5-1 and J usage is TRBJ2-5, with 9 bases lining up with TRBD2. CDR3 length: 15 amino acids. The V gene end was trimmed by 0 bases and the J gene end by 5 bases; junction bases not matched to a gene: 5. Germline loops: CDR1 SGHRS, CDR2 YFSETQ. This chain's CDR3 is CASSLGSSGGETQYF. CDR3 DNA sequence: TGCGCCAGCAGCTTGGGGTCCAGCGGGGGGGAGACCCAGTACTTC.

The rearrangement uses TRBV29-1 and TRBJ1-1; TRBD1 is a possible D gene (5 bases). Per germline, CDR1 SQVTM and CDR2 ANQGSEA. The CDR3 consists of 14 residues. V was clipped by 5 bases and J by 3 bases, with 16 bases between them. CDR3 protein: CSVQVLGGDTEAFF. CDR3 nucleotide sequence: TGCAGCGTTCAGGTCCTGGGGGGGGACACTGAAGCTTTCTTT. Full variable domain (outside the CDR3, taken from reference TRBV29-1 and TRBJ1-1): SAVISQKPSRDICQRGTSLTIQCQVDSQVTMMFWYRQQPGQSLTLIATANQGSEATYESGFVIDKFPISRPNLTFSTLTVSNMSPEDSSIYLCSVQVLGGDTEAFFGQGTRLTVV.

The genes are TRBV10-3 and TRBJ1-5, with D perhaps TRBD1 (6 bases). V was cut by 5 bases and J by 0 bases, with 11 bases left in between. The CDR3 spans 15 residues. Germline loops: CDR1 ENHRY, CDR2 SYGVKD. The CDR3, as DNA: TGTGCCATCAGTAGGACAGATGATAGCAATCAGCCCCAGCATTTT. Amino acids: CAISRTDDSNQPQHF.

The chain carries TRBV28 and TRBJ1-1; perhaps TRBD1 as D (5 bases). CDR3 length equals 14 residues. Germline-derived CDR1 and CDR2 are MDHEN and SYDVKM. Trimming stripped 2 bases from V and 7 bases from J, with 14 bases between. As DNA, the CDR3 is TGTGCCAGCAGTTTACACCAGGGTCGCCTTGAAGCTTTCTTT. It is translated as CASSLHQGRLEAFF.

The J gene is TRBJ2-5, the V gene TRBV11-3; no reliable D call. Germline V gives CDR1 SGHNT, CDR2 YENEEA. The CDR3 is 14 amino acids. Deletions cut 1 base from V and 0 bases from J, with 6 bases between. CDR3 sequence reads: CASSLGPDQETQYF. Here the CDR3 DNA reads TGTGCCAGCAGCTTAGGGCCCGACCAAGAGACCCAGTACTTC. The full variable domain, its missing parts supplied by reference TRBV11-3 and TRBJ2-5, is EAGVVQSPRYKIIEKKQPVAFWCNPISGHNTLYWYLQNLGQGPELLIRYENEEAVDDSQLPKDRFSAERLKGVDSTLKIQPAELGDSAVYLCASSLGPDQETQYFGPGTRLLVL.

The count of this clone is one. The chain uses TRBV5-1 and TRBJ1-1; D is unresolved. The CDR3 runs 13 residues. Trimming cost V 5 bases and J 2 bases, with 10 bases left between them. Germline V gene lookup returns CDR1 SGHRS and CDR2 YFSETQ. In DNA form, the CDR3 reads TGCGCCAGCAGGTCGGGGAGCAACACTGAAGCTTTCTTT. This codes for CASRSGSNTEAFF.

The CDR3: CASSLPGYGETQYF. The CDR3 DNA reads as TGTGCCAGCAGCTTACCAGGGTACGGAGAGACCCAGTACTTC. The chain uses TRBV11-2 and TRBJ2-5; D may be TRBD1 (5 bases). Trimming took off 2 bases at V and 4 bases at J, with 11 bases between the two ends. The CDR3 runs 14 residues. Germline CDR1 and CDR2: SGHAT and FQNNGV.

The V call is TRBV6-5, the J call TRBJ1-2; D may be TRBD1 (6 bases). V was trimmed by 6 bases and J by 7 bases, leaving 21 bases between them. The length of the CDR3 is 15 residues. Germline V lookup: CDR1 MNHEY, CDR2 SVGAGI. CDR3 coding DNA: TGTGCCAGCAGCACAAACAGGGCTGCGCCGCGTGGCTACACCTTC. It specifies CASSTNRAAPRGYTF.

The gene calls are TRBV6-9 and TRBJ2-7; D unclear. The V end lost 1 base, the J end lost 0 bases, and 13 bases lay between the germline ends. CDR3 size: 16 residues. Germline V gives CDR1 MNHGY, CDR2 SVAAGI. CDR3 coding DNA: TGTGCCAGCAGTTATTGCCCAGCTAGGAGCTCCTACGAGCAGTACGTC. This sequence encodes CASSYCPARSSYEQYV.

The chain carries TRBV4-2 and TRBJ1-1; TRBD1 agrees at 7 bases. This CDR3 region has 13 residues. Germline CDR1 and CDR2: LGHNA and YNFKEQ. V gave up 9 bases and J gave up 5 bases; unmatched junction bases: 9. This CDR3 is CASSTGMGTEAFF. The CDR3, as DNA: TGTGCCAGTTCGACAGGGATGGGTACTGAAGCTTTCTTT.

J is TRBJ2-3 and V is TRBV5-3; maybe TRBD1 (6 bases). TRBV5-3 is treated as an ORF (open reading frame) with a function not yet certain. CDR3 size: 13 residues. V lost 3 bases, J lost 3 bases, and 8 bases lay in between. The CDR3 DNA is TGTGCCAGAAGCTCGGACAGAACAGATACGCAGTATTTT. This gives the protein CARSSDRTDTQYF.

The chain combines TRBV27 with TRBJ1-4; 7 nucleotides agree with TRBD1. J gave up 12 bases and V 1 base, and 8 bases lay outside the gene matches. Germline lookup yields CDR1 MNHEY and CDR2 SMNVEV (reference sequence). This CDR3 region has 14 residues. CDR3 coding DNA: TGTGCCAGCAGTTTATACTTCGGTCAGGGGGAACTGTTTTTT. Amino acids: CASSLYFGQGELFF.